These 29 T cell receptor beta chains share one sample of origin, sequenced in a study of cytomegalovirus exposure and HLA in healthy donors. Primers included in the PCR were 60 Vbeta and 13 Jbeta primers. Measured with immunoSEQ multiplex PCR; TCRdb has only the in-frame clones, and not every one. The sample lists approximately 120,000 clones; 74% were seen once. The sequenced sample consisted of PBMCs. These receptors originate from a human donor in good health.

The chain joins TRBV4-2 to TRBJ2-7, with 10 nucleotides matching TRBD2. Trimming removed 1 base from V and 4 bases from J; junction bases left unmatched: 10. The CDR3 totals 17 residues. In germline, CDR1 is LGHNA, CDR2 YNFKEQ. DNA of the CDR3: TGTGCCAGCAGCCAAGTCGCGAGCGGGGGGGCTAAGTACGAGCAGTACTTC. Translated, it gives CASSQVASGGAKYEQYF.

J is TRBJ1-1 and V is TRBV13; TRBD1 agrees at 9 bases. CDR1 PRHDT and CDR2 FYEKMQ come from the germline V gene (reference sequence). Trimming removed 2 bases from V and 11 bases from J; junction bases left unmatched: 3. This CDR3 has 12 amino acids. CDR3 protein: CASSLRQGVAFF. The CDR3 DNA reads as TGTGCCAGCAGCTTAAGACAGGGGGTTGCTTTCTTT.

This clone was detected a few times. The V call is TRBV27, the J call TRBJ2-3; TRBD1 matches 8 bases. The junction had 5 bases not matched to a gene; V was cut back by 4 bases and J by 14 bases. The germline V gene has CDR1 MNHEY and CDR2 SMNVEV (reference sequence). This CDR3 comprises 11 residues. CDR3 residues: CASSSWTGLYF. The CDR3 DNA follows: TGTGCCAGCAGTTCGTGGACAGGGTTGTATTTT.

The chain uses TRBV19 and TRBJ1-5; TRBD1 aligns across 8 bases. CDR3 length: 15 amino acids. V lost 4 bases, J lost 4 bases, and 6 bases stayed unmatched. CDR1 and CDR2 (germline): LNHDA, SQIVND (reference sequence). The CDR3 DNA reads TGTGCCAGTAGTACCCCTGGACAGGGAAATCAGCCCCAGCATTTT. As protein: CASSTPGQGNQPQHF.

The CDR3 DNA is TGCAGCGTTGAATCCGGGACAGCCCTGGGAGGCTACACCTTC. This sequence encodes CSVESGTALGGYTF. The V and J genes are TRBV29-1 and TRBJ1-2; 7 positions match TRBD1. V was pared by 2 bases and J by 8 bases, with 11 bases of the junction left unmatched. The CDR3 sequence is 14 residues long. CDR1 and CDR2 (germline): SQVTM, ANQGSEA.

V is TRBV7-8 and J is TRBJ2-7, with TRBD2 matching over 7 bases. Germline lookup yields CDR1 SGHVS and CDR2 FQNEAQ. The ends lost 5 bases at V and 4 bases at J; junction bases unmatched: 8. This CDR3 is 14 amino acids long. CDR3 sequence (DNA): TGTGCCAGCAGCGGGGGGGTGTTAGTGTACGAGCAGTACTTC. It yields the protein CASSGGVLVYEQYF. Drawing the rest from reference TRBV7-8 and TRBJ2-7, the complete variable domain is GAGVSQSPRYKVAKRGQDVALRCDPISGHVSLFWYQQALGQGPEFLTYFQNEAQLDKSGLPSDRFFAERPEGSVSTLKIQRTQQEDSAVYLCASSGGVLVYEQYFGPGTRLTVT.

The V gene is TRBV7-2, the J gene TRBJ1-2; D gene unclear. The CDR3 runs to 16 residues. The germline V gene encodes CDR1 SGHTA and CDR2 FQGNSA. V was trimmed by 1 base and J by 3 bases, leaving 15 bases between them. Here the CDR3 DNA reads TGTGCCAGCAGCTTAGGACTTCGCCAAGGCTACTATGGCTACACCTTC. This translates into CASSLGLRQGYYGYTF.

The chain uses TRBV15 and TRBJ2-7, with D maybe TRBD1 (5 bases). V was trimmed by 0 bases and J by 1 base, leaving 10 bases between them. This CDR3 spans 15 amino acids. Germline V gene data show CDR1 as LNHNV and CDR2 as YYDKDF (reference sequence). CDR3 nucleotides: TGTGCCACCAGCAGAGACAGGGCGCAGTCCTACGAGCAGTACTTC. Translating gives CATSRDRAQSYEQYF.

The chain combines TRBV27 with TRBJ2-1; perhaps TRBD2 as D (5 bases). Germline V CDR1 and CDR2: MNHEY, SMNVEV (reference sequence). The CDR3 length is 15 residues. V lost 4 bases to trimming and J lost 4 bases, with 14 bases between them. The CDR3 region has the DNA TGTGCCAGCAGTTCGCCCGGGGAAGCATACAATGAGCAGTTCTTC. Its protein is CASSSPGEAYNEQFF.

The chain employs TRBV6-1 and TRBJ1-4; D gene ambiguous. This CDR3 comprises 13 residues. V shed 1 base and J shed 10 bases, with 10 bases lying between them. Germline values: CDR1 MNHNS, CDR2 SASEGT. The CDR3 DNA reads as TGTGCCAGCAGTGAAGAACCGGGAGGAAAACTGTTTTTT. Translating gives CASSEEPGGKLFF.

This chain uses TRBV6-4 with TRBJ2-1, with D perhaps TRBD1 (6 bases). V was clipped by 0 bases and J by 6 bases, with 15 bases between them. The CDR3 contains 16 residues. Germline V gene lookup returns CDR1 MRHNA and CDR2 SNTAGT. CDR3 sequence (DNA): TGTGCCAGCAGTGACTCTGGCAGGGGTTCGGTCAATGAGCAGTTCTTC. It yields the protein CASSDSGRGSVNEQFF.

V usage is TRBV28 and J usage is TRBJ1-1; D call uncertain. This CDR3 is 11 amino acids long. The V gene lost 3 bases and the J gene lost 8 bases, with 7 bases spanning the gap. The germline V gene encodes CDR1 MDHEN and CDR2 SYDVKM. This CDR3 reads CASSLLAEAFF. The CDR3 nucleotides read TGTGCCAGCAGTTTGTTGGCCGAAGCTTTCTTT.

The CDR3, as DNA: TGTGCCAGCAGTAGAGAGGCGTCAGGGAGGGTCTATGGCTACACCTTC. It encodes CASSREASGRVYGYTF. This chain joins TRBV28 and TRBJ1-2, with TRBD1 as a possible D gene (5 bases). CDR3 length equals 16 residues. Trimming shortened V by 5 bases and J by 4 bases, and 20 bases separated the two germline ends. The germline V gene has CDR1 MDHEN and CDR2 SYDVKM.

V is TRBV28 and J is TRBJ1-1, with 8 bases that match TRBD1. The germline CDR1 and CDR2 sequences are MDHEN and SYDVKM. This CDR3 is 15 amino acids long. The J segment lost 3 bases and the V segment lost 5 bases, leaving 8 bases of the junction unmatched. CDR3 in amino acids: CASSPIQGVYTEAFF. CDR3 DNA sequence: TGTGCCAGCAGTCCGATACAGGGGGTTTACACTGAAGCTTTCTTT.

The genes are TRBV11-1 and TRBJ2-1, with TRBD2 matching over 14 bases. The CDR3 sequence is 17 residues long. The V and J ends lost 5 bases and 9 bases, in that order; junction bases with no gene match: 12. The germline CDR1 and CDR2 sequences are SGHAT and FQDESV (reference sequence). The CDR3 nucleotides are TGTGCCAGCAGCCCCGGTTTCGGACTAGCGGGAGGTGGTGAGCAGTTCTTC. Its protein is CASSPGFGLAGGGEQFF.

The V gene is TRBV29-1, the J gene TRBJ2-1; D is possibly TRBD2 (6 bases). V was cut by 4 bases and J by 8 bases, with 15 bases left in between. Germline V CDR1 and CDR2: SQVTM, ANQGSEA. The CDR3 runs to 13 residues. CDR3 region: CSVGGKQGYEQFF. DNA of the CDR3: TGCAGCGTTGGCGGGAAGCAAGGGTATGAGCAGTTCTTC.

The rearrangement links TRBV30 to TRBJ2-5, with 10 bases aligning to TRBD1. The J call may be incorrect, as the DNA end agrees better with TRBJ2-7. From germline, CDR1 is GTSNPN and CDR2 SVGIG (reference sequence). This CDR3 is 13 amino acids long. This CDR3 is CAWSGQGAVEQYF. CDR3 DNA: TGTGCCTGGAGTGGACAGGGGGCGGTCGAGCAGTACTTC.

This clone was picked up one time. CDR3 sequence: CASSQDPPDSKTHTQYF. The DNA for the CDR3 is TGCGCCAGCAGCCAAGATCCCCCGGACAGTAAAACCCATACGCAGTATTTT. V gene TRBV4-1 combines with J gene TRBJ2-3; tentative D call: TRBD1 (6 bases). V gave up 0 bases and J gave up 7 bases, with 20 bases separating them. The CDR3 covers 17 residues. Germline-derived CDR1 and CDR2 are MGHRA and YSYEKL.

The table lists this clone with a few counts. The V and J genes are TRBV5-5 and TRBJ1-1; unclear D gene. The CDR3 runs to 16 residues. Deletions cut 0 bases from V and 1 base from J, with 13 bases between. Germline V gene lookup returns CDR1 SGHKS and CDR2 YYEKEE (reference sequence). Here the CDR3 DNA reads TGTGCCAGCAGCTTGGGATTTACGACTCAGAACACTGAAGCTTTCTTT. It is translated as CASSLGFTTQNTEAFF.

CDR3: CAWSGASGASNQPQHF. The CDR3 DNA is TGTGCCTGGAGTGGCGCCTCAGGGGCCAGCAATCAGCCCCAGCATTTT. The J gene is TRBJ1-5, the V gene TRBV30, with D possibly being TRBD1 (6 bases). CDR1 GTSNPN and CDR2 SVGIG come from the germline V gene (reference sequence). V gave up 1 base and J gave up 1 base, with 14 bases separating them. CDR3 length: 16 residues.

The rearrangement links TRBV5-1 to TRBJ1-5; no reliable D call. Germline V gene lookup returns CDR1 SGHRS and CDR2 YFSETQ. V was trimmed by 4 bases and J by 3 bases, leaving 8 bases between them. This CDR3 region has 13 residues. CDR3 loop: CASSVGSNQPQHF. CDR3 in DNA: TGCGCCAGCAGCGTCGGGTCCAATCAGCCCCAGCATTTT.

Only a few counts were recorded for this clone. The V gene is TRBV7-2, the J gene TRBJ2-7; TRBD2 aligns across 7 bases. Germline CDR1 SGHTA, CDR2 FQGNSA. V was pared by 5 bases and J by 3 bases, with 10 bases of the junction left unmatched. The length of the CDR3 is 15 residues. The CDR3 loop is CASSTTSSILYEQYF. The CDR3 DNA reads as TGTGCCAGCAGCACGACTAGCTCTATACTCTACGAGCAGTACTTC.

This clone has a single count. The chain uses TRBV19 and TRBJ2-1; 8 bases fit TRBD2. The CDR3 contains 15 residues. With 6 bases clipped from V and 3 bases from J, the junction kept 7 bases outside the gene matches. Germline CDR1 LNHDA, CDR2 SQIVND (reference sequence). CDR3 protein: CASSNLAGRYNEQFF. For the CDR3, the DNA is TGTGCCAGTAGCAATCTAGCGGGTCGCTACAATGAGCAGTTCTTC.

This clone was seen a few times. The chain uses TRBV6-1 and TRBJ2-1, with no clear D. V was shortened by 7 bases and J by 5 bases, with 9 bases between the two germline ends. Germline V gene lookup returns CDR1 MNHNS and CDR2 SASEGT. The CDR3 loop spans 12 amino acids. DNA of the CDR3: TGTGCCAGCACTTCCGCGGACAATGAGCAGTTCTTC. Translated, it gives CASTSADNEQFF.

This clone was found a few times. J is TRBJ2-3 and V is TRBV9; D is undetermined. The CDR3 covers 12 residues. V shed 2 bases and J shed 6 bases, with 7 bases lying between them. CDR1 SGDLS and CDR2 YYNGEE come from the germline V gene. DNA of the CDR3: TGTGCCAGCAGCGTGGCTGTGGATACGCAGTATTTT. This translates into CASSVAVDTQYF.

This clone was recorded a few times. The V gene is TRBV6-6, the J gene TRBJ1-6; D uncertain. The length of the CDR3 is 13 residues. Trimming left V 3 bases short and J 9 bases short, with 9 bases between. Germline values: CDR1 MNHNY, CDR2 SVGAGI (reference sequence). The CDR3 here is CASSYGFTSPLHF. In DNA form, the CDR3 reads TGTGCCAGCAGTTATGGCTTCACTTCACCCCTCCACTTT.

This clone was detected only a few times. The CDR3: CAIKAGGKGGELFF. The CDR3 coding sequence is TGTGCCATCAAGGCAGGGGGAAAGGGCGGGGAGCTGTTTTTT. This chain connects TRBV10-3 to TRBJ2-2; 7 nucleotides match TRBD1. Germline CDR1 reads ENHRY; CDR2 reads SYGVKD. The CDR3 has 14 amino acids. V lost 7 bases and J lost 7; bases outside the gene matches: 9.

The J gene is TRBJ1-2, the V gene TRBV5-4; D is unclear. The V gene's germline CDR1 is SGHNT and CDR2 YYREEE (reference sequence). V was pared by 2 bases and J by 4 bases, with 9 bases between. The CDR3 spans 13 residues. The CDR3 sequence is CASSLDPGYGYTF. The CDR3 DNA is TGTGCCAGCAGCTTAGACCCGGGCTATGGCTACACCTTC.

The genes are TRBV5-8 and TRBJ1-6; 8 bases map to TRBD1. V shed 5 bases and J 8 bases; nucleotides not matched to a gene: 9. CDR1 and CDR2 (germline): SGHTS, YDEGEE. This CDR3 has 15 residues. The CDR3 sequence is CASRDRVTGDSPLHF. The DNA of the CDR3 is TGTGCCAGCAGGGACAGGGTCACTGGGGATTCACCCCTCCACTTT.